Detailed here is one T cell receptor (beta chain). Antigen specificity is unknown. The data were produced by immunoSEQ multiplex PCR, yet TCRdb's version contains in-frame clones alone and is incomplete. The repertoire holds about 1 million clones, with around 74% as singletons. This sample is drawn from a study of shared clonotypes between healthy human individuals. Germline CDR1 is SGHTA and CDR2 is FQGNSA. This CDR3 has 15 residues. V was pared by 2 bases and J by 3 bases, with 2 bases of the junction left unmatched. The study enrolled healthy HIV-negative adults without recent acute infections or vaccinations as donors. Study results and limitations: An anticipated effect of sequencing depth on clonotype sharing among donors was recognized.

The V and J genes are TRBV7-2 and TRBJ2-5, with 11 bases identical to TRBD2. The sample was memory CD4+ T cells sorted from blood. The sample's subset: CD45RA-negative fraction. This sequence originates from a man aged 18 to 30 in good health. This chain's CDR3 is CASSLLLAGEETQYF. The CDR3, as DNA: TGTGCCAGCAGCTTACTACTAGCGGGGGAAGAGACCCAGTACTTC.